Listed below are T cell receptor beta chains from one sample, sequenced in a study of Ad26.COV2.S vaccination and SARS-CoV-2 variants. This table comes from immunoSEQ multiplex PCR, and its TCRdb copy is limited to in-frame clones, with some not included. The sample consists of approximately 350,000 clones, roughly 84% of them appearing once. The sample was peripheral blood, taken in a trial of Ad26.COV2.S vaccine versus placebo. The source is a person between 18 and 65 years old who received the Ad26.COV2.S COVID-19 vaccine or a placebo. Each CDR3 is given with its conserved first and last residue. A D gene is named only where the DNA matches it firmly. Clone size, where shown, is once, few, many, or a class for clones that have expanded.

V gene	J gene	clone size	D gene	CDR3 protein	CDR3 DNA
TRBV5-1	TRBJ1-2	few	TRBD1	CASSLGGQGTDGYTF	TGCGCCAGCAGCTTGGGGGGACAGGGAACCGATGGCTACACCTTC
TRBV19	TRBJ2-7	.	.	CASSIVFTASGGEQYF	TGTGCCAGTAGTATAGTGTTTACAGCCTCTGGGGGAGAGCAGTACTTC
TRBV6-4	TRBJ1-3	.	.	CASSDGGQAGNTIYF	TGTGCCAGCAGTGATGGGGGGCAGGCTGGAAACACCATATATTTT
TRBV4-1	TRBJ1-3	few	.	CASSQDSSSGNTIYF	TGCGCCAGCAGCCAAGACTCAAGCTCTGGAAACACCATATATTTT
TRBV19	TRBJ2-7	.	.	CASSFGGGYEQYF	TGTGCCAGTAGCTTCGGGGGTGGCTACGAGCAGTACTTC
TRBV5-1	TRBJ2-7	.	.	CASSFLGAYEQYF	TGCGCCAGCAGCTTTTTAGGGGCCTACGAGCAGTACTTC
TRBV29-1	TRBJ1-1	.	.	CSVRGQLNTEAFF	TGCAGCGTACGCGGACAGCTGAACACTGAAGCTTTCTTT
TRBV6-1	TRBJ1-2	few	.	CASSEIGGGGNYGYTF	TGTGCCAGCAGTGAAATAGGGGGGGGCGGTAACTATGGCTACACCTTC
TRBV7-8	TRBJ1-2	.	.	CASSFDRGSYGYTF	TGTGCCAGCAGCTTTGATAGGGGGTCCTATGGCTACACCTTC
TRBV19	TRBJ2-7	.	.	CASSIDLRGYEQYF	TGTGCCAGTAGTATAGATCTCAGGGGATACGAGCAGTACTTC
TRBV19	TRBJ1-2	.	TRBD1	CASSIRMGDREYGYTF	TGTGCCAGTAGTATTCGTATGGGGGACAGAGAGTATGGCTACACCTTC
TRBV19	TRBJ1-1	.	TRBD1	CASSTTGVATETFF	TGTGCCAGTAGTACCACAGGGGTGGCCACTGAAACTTTCTTT
TRBV6-2/TRBV6-3	TRBJ2-1	once	.	CASSYYREYNEQFF	TGTGCCAGCAGTTATTACAGGGAATACAATGAGCAGTTCTTC
TRBV6-6	TRBJ1-5	.	TRBD1	CASSRDSSSQHF	TGTGCCAGCAGTCGGGACAGCTCTTCCCAGCATTTT
TRBV6-5	TRBJ2-5	.	.	CASSPTGETQYF	TGTGCCAGCAGTCCCACTGGGGAGACCCAGTACTTC
TRBV12-3/TRBV12-4	TRBJ2-7	.	.	CASSWDFYEQYF	TGTGCCAGCAGTTGGGACTTCTACGAGCAGTACTTC
TRBV29-1	TRBJ2-2	.	.	CSVVGHSTGELFF	TGCAGCGTTGTGGGACATAGCACCGGGGAGCTGTTTTTT
TRBV4-3	TRBJ1-5	once	.	CASSQEAMRAGGSQPQHF	TGCGCCAGCAGCCAAGAAGCGATGCGCGCCGGTGGATCACAGCCCCAGCATTTT
TRBV3-1/TRBV3-2	TRBJ2-2	.	.	CASKKVGELFF	TGTGCCAGCAAAAAGGTCGGGGAGCTGTTTTTT
TRBV18	TRBJ1-1	once	TRBD1	CASSPDRGNTEAFF	TGTGCCAGCTCACCGGACAGGGGGAACACTGAAGCTTTCTTT
TRBV3-1/TRBV3-2	TRBJ2-1	.	TRBD1	CASSTQTGAYNEQFF	TGTGCCAGCAGCACCCAGACAGGGGCATACAATGAGCAGTTCTTC
TRBV4-2	TRBJ2-1	.	TRBD2	CASSQTSGDYNEQFF	TGTGCCAGCAGCCAGACTAGCGGGGATTACAATGAGCAGTTCTTC
TRBV7-9	TRBJ1-5	.	.	CASSLGTEKHF	TGTGCCAGCAGCTTAGGAACAGAAAAGCATTTT
TRBV7-2	TRBJ2-2	.	TRBD2	CASSLLAGVSGELFF	TGTGCCAGCAGCCTCTTAGCGGGGGTGAGCGGGGAGCTGTTTTTT
TRBV9	TRBJ2-7	.	.	CASSPRSTVSYEQYF	TGTGCCAGCAGCCCCCGCTCTACGGTATCCTACGAGCAGTACTTC
TRBV5-4	TRBJ1-1	.	.	CASSHPDRQNTEAFF	TGTGCCAGCAGTCACCCGGACCGCCAGAACACTGAAGCTTTCTTT
TRBV4-1	TRBJ1-5	.	.	CASSHSGFYQPQHF	TGCGCCAGCAGCCATTCGGGTTTTTATCAGCCCCAGCATTTT
TRBV5-1	TRBJ2-7	.	.	CASSNGPDEQYF	TGCGCCAGCAGCAACGGACCTGACGAGCAGTACTTC
TRBV27	TRBJ2-7	.	TRBD1	CASRTTGGFNEQYF	TGTGCCAGCCGAACGACAGGGGGATTTAACGAGCAGTACTTC
TRBV6-5	TRBJ2-7	.	.	CASSYRKSSYEQYF	TGTGCCAGCAGTTACCGGAAGAGCTCCTACGAGCAGTACTTC
TRBV19	TRBJ2-2	.	TRBD1	CASTGQTNTGELFF	TGTGCCAGTACGGGACAGACGAACACCGGGGAGCTGTTTTTT
TRBV19	TRBJ2-7	.	.	CASSIVGESYEQYF	TGTGCCAGTAGTATAGTCGGAGAGTCCTACGAGCAGTACTTC
TRBV5-4	TRBJ1-2	.	.	CASSLVQADGYTF	TGTGCCAGCAGCTTGGTACAGGCAGATGGCTACACCTTC
TRBV7-2	TRBJ1-3	.	.	CASSPISWDSNTIYF	TGTGCCAGCAGCCCCATTAGTTGGGATTCAAACACCATATATTTT
TRBV10-3	TRBJ2-3	.	TRBD2	CAISDGTSGGVTDTQYF	TGTGCCATCAGTGACGGGACTAGCGGGGGGGTCACAGATACGCAGTATTTT
TRBV4-1	TRBJ2-2	.	.	CASSQDGVTGELFF	TGCGCCAGCAGCCAAGATGGGGTCACCGGGGAGCTGTTTTTT
TRBV19	TRBJ2-7	.	TRBD1	CASRGQGGYEQYF	TGTGCCAGTAGGGGACAGGGAGGTTACGAGCAGTACTTC
TRBV20-1	TRBJ2-2	once	.	CSASGRGELFF	TGCAGTGCTAGTGGGCGCGGGGAGCTGTTTTTT
TRBV4-1	TRBJ1-5	few	.	CASSQEGYQPQHF	TGCGCCAGCAGCCAAGAGGGGTATCAGCCCCAGCATTTT
TRBV19	TRBJ1-1	.	TRBD1	CASRLTGVDTEAFF	TGTGCCAGTAGACTGACAGGGGTTGACACTGAAGCTTTCTTT
TRBV6-1	TRBJ1-3	few	.	CASSEIYGGKGNTIYF	TGTGCCAGCAGTGAAATATATGGTGGGAAAGGAAACACCATATATTTT
TRBV4-1	TRBJ1-1	.	.	CASSLWGVNTEAFF	TGCGCCAGCAGCCTTTGGGGCGTTAACACTGAAGCTTTCTTT
TRBV30	TRBJ2-7	.	.	CAWSVGAGGVYEQYF	TGTGCCTGGAGTGTAGGGGCAGGGGGGGTCTACGAGCAGTACTTC
TRBV5-6	TRBJ2-3	once	.	CASSLGITDTQYF	TGTGCCAGCAGCTTGGGCATCACAGATACGCAGTATTTT
TRBV7-9	TRBJ2-7	.	.	CASSSGAFYEQYF	TGTGCCAGCAGCTCAGGGGCTTTCTACGAGCAGTACTTC
TRBV27	TRBJ2-7	.	.	CASSHGTEPEEQYF	TGTGCCAGCAGTCATGGGACGGAGCCAGAGGAGCAGTACTTC
TRBV2	TRBJ2-5	.	.	CASSERGEETQYF	TGTGCCAGCAGTGAAAGGGGAGAGGAGACCCAGTACTTC
TRBV10-3	TRBJ2-3	few	TRBD2	CATTTPSGESTDTQYF	TGTGCCACCACCACCCCTAGCGGGGAAAGCACAGATACGCAGTATTTT
TRBV7-3	TRBJ1-2	.	TRBD1	CASSPDRGLGYTF	TGTGCCAGCAGTCCCGACAGGGGGTTAGGCTACACCTTC
TRBV7-9	TRBJ2-1	.	.	CASSLAGGHYNEQFF	TGTGCCAGCAGCTTAGCGGGGGGACACTACAATGAGCAGTTCTTC
TRBV4-3	TRBJ2-7	.	.	CASSQVVGTYEQYF	TGCGCCAGCAGCCAAGTTGTCGGGACCTACGAGCAGTACTTC
TRBV9	TRBJ2-7	once	TRBD2	CASSVGEGTYEQYF	TGTGCCAGCAGCGTAGGGGAGGGTACCTACGAGCAGTACTTC